This section outlines one TCR beta chain sequence together with its context. The antigen is unknown. The CDR3 is made up of 11 amino acids. Trimming cost V 6 bases and J 10 bases, with 15 bases left between them. Germline CDR1 and CDR2: SQVTM and ANQGSEA. The sample originates from a study of post-analysis software for immune sequencing data. Looking at the study overall: As for disease course, relapsing-remitting, secondary progressive and progressive-relapsing multiple sclerosis were all included. Study-level points and caveats: Included in a set of 5 or 6 TRBV segments more frequent in patients than controls were TRBV5-6, TRBV5-1 and TRBV20-1.

Unique molecular identifiers were present in the TCR beta cDNA libraries. T cells numbering roughly 0.85 to 11 million gave rise to around 460,000 cDNA molecules. TCRdb reanalysed the PCR reads using MiXCR and keeps one entry per CDR3 protein. In the table there are approximately 770,000 distinct CDR3 sequences, 40% to 55% of which are singletons. This clonotype was obtained from a girl between 10 and 17 years old with multiple sclerosis. The V gene is TRBV29-1, the J gene TRBJ1-1, with D possibly TRBD1 on 6 matching bases. What was sequenced was blood. The CDR3 DNA sequence: TGCAGCGTACTAGACCCGACAGGAGCTTTCTTT. Translating gives CSVLDPTGAFF.